Shown below are 14 T cell receptor beta chains from a single sample sequenced in a study of blood T cell repertoires in COVID-19. Produced via immunoSEQ multiplex PCR; TCRdb's table is partial and in-frame only. The repertoire consists of around 40,000 clones, with 80% to 95% occurring once and the leading ten covering 4.5% to 7%. Sequencing input: peripheral blood. The receptors were sampled from a woman aged 80 or over with acute or convalescent COVID-19.

The rearrangement uses TRBV2 and TRBJ1-4; D remains ambiguous. CDR3 length: 13 residues. Deletions cut 1 base from V and 6 bases from J, with 6 bases between. CDR1 and CDR2 from the germline V gene are SNHLY and FYNNEI. The CDR3 sequence: CASSEDSYEKLFF. The CDR3, as DNA: TGTGCCAGCAGTGAAGATTCTTATGAAAAACTGTTTTTT.

The chain uses TRBV7-3 and TRBJ2-1, with 7 nucleotides matching TRBD2. CDR3 length: 14 amino acids. From germline, CDR1 is SGHTA and CDR2 FQGTGA. V lost 5 bases, J lost 4 bases, and 5 bases stayed unmatched. CDR3 DNA: TGTGCCAGCAGCCTCGCGGGGGTTTACAATGAGCAGTTCTTC. It codes for CASSLAGVYNEQFF.

Note on this clone: Other DNA sequences of this sample code for an identical CDR3. The chain couples TRBV5-4 to TRBJ1-2; a weak D match, TRBD1 (5 bases). CDR1 SGHNT and CDR2 YYREEE come from the germline V gene (reference sequence). Trimming pared 4 bases from V and 1 base from J, leaving 8 bases between. The CDR3 consists of 13 residues. CDR3 sequence reads: CASSPDSNYGYTF. The CDR3, as DNA: TGTGCCAGCAGCCCTGACAGTAACTATGGCTACACCTTC.

The chain has TRBV4-1 and TRBJ1-1; D call uncertain. In germline, CDR1 is MGHRA, CDR2 YSYEKL. The CDR3 length is 13 residues. V lost 8 bases to trimming and J lost 4 bases, with 14 bases between them. CDR3 loop: CASHQTGGTEAFF. CDR3 nucleotide sequence: TGCGCCAGCCACCAAACCGGAGGCACTGAAGCTTTCTTT.

The chain is built from TRBV19 and TRBJ1-4; weak D call: TRBD1 (5 bases). CDR1 is LNHDA, CDR2 SQIVND, per germline (reference sequence). This CDR3 has 14 amino acids. V dropped 3 bases and J dropped 7 bases, with 12 bases sitting between them. This chain's CDR3 is CASSMGHFIEKLFF. The CDR3 DNA reads as TGTGCCAGTAGTATGGGGCATTTCATTGAAAAACTGTTTTTT.

V gene TRBV7-3 combines with J gene TRBJ2-1; TRBD2 matches at 12 bases. Trimming removed 3 bases from V and 5 bases from J; junction bases left unmatched: 2. The germline CDR1 and CDR2 sequences are SGHTA and FQGTGA. CDR3 length: 15 residues. In nucleotides, the CDR3 is TGTGCCAGCAGCTTGTGGACTAGCGGGAACAATGAGCAGTTCTTC. It translates to CASSLWTSGNNEQFF.

The chain combines TRBV29-1 with TRBJ2-7; a possible D gene is TRBD1 (5 bases). V was shortened by 8 bases and J by 4 bases, with 24 bases between the two germline ends. This CDR3 is built from 15 residues. Germline CDR1 SQVTM, CDR2 ANQGSEA. CDR3 residues: CSPHPGRTREYEQYF. CDR3 DNA: TGCAGCCCCCACCCGGGCAGGACAAGGGAATACGAGCAGTACTTC.

In its sample, this clone was seen once. This chain links TRBV29-1 with TRBJ1-1; 7 positions match TRBD1. The V and J ends lost 4 bases and 1 base, in that order; junction bases with no gene match: 3. The CDR3 is made up of 13 amino acids. CDR1 and CDR2 (germline): SQVTM, ANQGSEA. CDR3 in amino acids: CSVVGQENTEAFF. The DNA of the CDR3 is TGCAGCGTTGTCGGACAGGAGAACACTGAAGCTTTCTTT.

The CDR3 loop reads CASSFDRGQQETQYF. CDR3 coding DNA: TGTGCCAGCAGCTTTGACAGGGGGCAGCAAGAGACCCAGTACTTC. The V gene is TRBV7-2, the J gene TRBJ2-5; TRBD1 matches at 10 bases. Germline loops: CDR1 SGHTA, CDR2 FQGNSA. The junction had 3 bases not matched to a gene; V was cut back by 3 bases and J by 2 bases. The CDR3 sequence is 15 residues long.

The genes are TRBV2 and TRBJ2-3, with D uncertain. The germline V gene has CDR1 SNHLY and CDR2 FYNNEI. CDR3 size: 15 residues. The V end was cut by 1 base, the J end by 1 base, with 9 bases between. The CDR3 DNA is TGTGCCAGCAGTGAAGAGGCGGCGGGCACAGATACGCAGTATTTT. Protein sequence: CASSEEAAGTDTQYF.

J is TRBJ2-4 and V is TRBV5-6; the D gene is possibly TRBD2 (5 bases). The V gene's germline CDR1 is SGHDT and CDR2 YYEEEE. The germline V and J ends were trimmed by 5 bases and 0 bases, with 15 bases remaining between them. CDR3 length equals 16 residues. In DNA, the CDR3 is TGTGCCAGCAGGGACCGGACTGAACTAGCCAAAAACATTCAGTACTTC. Its protein product is CASRDRTELAKNIQYF.

This chain links TRBV5-6 with TRBJ1-2; TRBD1 matches at 9 bases. CDR3 size: 17 residues. V dropped 0 bases and J dropped 4; count of bases not matched to a gene: 10. From germline, CDR1 is SGHDT and CDR2 YYEEEE. CDR3 DNA: TGTGCCAGCAGCTTGGAAGTCTGGGACAGGGACCCCTATGGCTACACCTTC. Translation: CASSLEVWDRDPYGYTF.

The chain's CDR3 is CARGDPNTGELFF. CDR3 bases: TGTGCCCGGGGGGATCCGAACACCGGGGAGCTGTTTTTT. The V gene is TRBV28, the J gene TRBJ2-2, with 7 bases aligning to TRBD2. The ends lost 11 bases at V and 0 bases at J; junction bases unmatched: 3. The CDR3 spans 13 residues. Germline CDR1 is MDHEN and CDR2 is SYDVKM.

The V gene is TRBV6-5, the J gene TRBJ1-2; D remains ambiguous. Trimming stripped 2 bases from V and 7 bases from J, with 8 bases between. The germline gives CDR1 MNHEY, CDR2 SVGAGI. The CDR3 has 12 amino acids. CDR3 in amino acids: CASSYEGRGYTF. CDR3 bases: TGTGCCAGCAGTTACGAGGGCCGTGGCTACACCTTC.